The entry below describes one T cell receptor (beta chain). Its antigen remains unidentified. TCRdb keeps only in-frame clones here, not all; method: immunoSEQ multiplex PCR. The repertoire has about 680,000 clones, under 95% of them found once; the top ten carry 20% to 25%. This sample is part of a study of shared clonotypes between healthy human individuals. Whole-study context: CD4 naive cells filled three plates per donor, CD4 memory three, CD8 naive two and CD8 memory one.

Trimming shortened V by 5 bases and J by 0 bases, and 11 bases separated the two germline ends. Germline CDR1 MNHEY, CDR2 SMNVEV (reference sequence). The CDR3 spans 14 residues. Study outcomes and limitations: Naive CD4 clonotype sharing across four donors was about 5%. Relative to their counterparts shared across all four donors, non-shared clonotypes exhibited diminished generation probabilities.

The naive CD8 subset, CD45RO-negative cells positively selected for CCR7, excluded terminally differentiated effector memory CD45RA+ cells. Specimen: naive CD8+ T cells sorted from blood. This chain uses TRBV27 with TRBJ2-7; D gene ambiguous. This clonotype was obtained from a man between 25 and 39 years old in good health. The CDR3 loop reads CASSPGSASYEQYF. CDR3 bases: TGTGCCAGCAGTCCCGGTTCGGCCTCCTACGAGCAGTACTTC.